This TCR beta chain was obtained from a study of blood T cell repertoires in COVID-19. Overall study: Both acute and convalescent COVID-19 samples were obtained from the United States, Italy and Spain. Sample material is recorded as cDNA or gDNA derived from T cells, B-cell-depleted T cells, or PBMCs.

Followed over time, Seattle patients had been enrolled while infection was active. This CDR3 is built from 19 residues. V lost 5 bases, J lost 2 bases, and 16 bases stayed unmatched. Per the germline V gene, CDR1 is MDHEN and CDR2 is SYDVKM. Original processing methods: Reference gene primer amplification yielded estimated nucleated cell counts. Here immunoSEQ multiplex PCR was the method, and the copy in TCRdb shows in-frame clones only, minus some. That table supplies the V and J calls and clone size; D and trimming were determined from the DNA. The sample carries 250,000 to 350,000 clones, 85% to 90% recorded once.

Sequenced sample: peripheral blood. The sequence was collected from a woman aged 25-40 years with COVID-19, enrolled during active disease. This chain connects TRBV28 to TRBJ2-7; 12 positions match TRBD2. The DNA for the CDR3 is TGTGCCAGCAGTCGGAACCCCCGGACTAGCGGGAAAGGAGCCTACGAGCAGTACTTC. This translates into CASSRNPRTSGKGAYEQYF. The variable domain in full, completed from reference TRBV28 and TRBJ2-7, reads DVKVTQSSRYLVKRTGEKVFLECVQDMDHENMFWYRQDPGLGLRLIYFSYDVKMKEKGDIPEGYSVSREKKERFSLILESASTNQTSMYLCASSRNPRTSGKGAYEQYFGPGTRLTVT.